This TCR beta chain originates from a study of shared clonotypes between healthy human individuals. Whole-study results and caveats: Compared with memory subsets, naive subsets generally had larger estimated richness. Tissues were not sampled, only blood, and their repertoires likely differ.

Germline V gene lookup returns CDR1 MDHEN and CDR2 SYDVKM. The V gene end was trimmed by 5 bases and the J gene end by 7 bases; junction bases not matched to a gene: 10. The CDR3 runs 14 residues. A note on this clone: What it binds is not known.

The assay was immunoSEQ multiplex PCR, and TCRdb's table has in-frame clones only and misses some. The sample consists of some 500,000 clones, approximately 95% of them appearing once. The sequence was obtained from a woman aged 25 to 39 in good health. The rearrangement joins TRBV28 to TRBJ1-2; 7 bases agree with TRBD1. Source material: naive CD4+ T cells sorted from blood. Documented subset: CD45RA+ positively selected. The chain's CDR3 is CASSLTGASFGYTF. As DNA, the CDR3 is TGTGCCAGCAGTCTAACAGGGGCTTCTTTTGGCTACACCTTC.